The 9 T cell receptor beta chains presented below share a single source sample, sequenced in a study of glioma-infiltrating T cells after dendritic cell vaccination (dated by TCRdb to the mid-2010s). The time point label corresponds to: after dendritic cell vaccination, including at tumor progression/relapse. The library was produced with the immunoSEQ multiplex PCR assay. TCRdb took this table from immuneACCESS and kept in-frame rearrangements with V and J called. Such tables lack part of the clones; where checked against another copy, unresolved V genes explain under half of the gap, and the rest is unexplained. The sample data list about 50,000 clones, and around 91% of these were observed just once. Of the sample, roughly 5% falls within the top ten clones. Source: blood, taken after dendritic cell vaccination. The receptors originated from a human donor with glioblastoma.

V and J are TRBV5-1 and TRBJ2-1; D unresolved. V was trimmed by 0 bases and J by 1 base, leaving 8 bases between them. CDR1 is SGHRS and CDR2 is YFSETQ in the germline V gene. This CDR3 has 15 residues. This CDR3 reads CASSLVPKSYNEQFF. The CDR3 region has the DNA TGCGCCAGCAGCTTGGTGCCTAAGTCCTACAATGAGCAGTTCTTC.

V is TRBV11-3 and J is TRBJ1-1; D uncertain. The germline V gene has CDR1 SGHNT and CDR2 YENEEA. The V gene lost 3 bases and the J gene lost 7 bases, with 12 bases spanning the gap. There are 13 residues in the CDR3. CDR3 DNA sequence: TGTGCCAGCAGCTTGCGACACGGTAATGAAGCTTTCTTT. Translated: CASSLRHGNEAFF.

The chain links TRBV15 to TRBJ2-3, with D unclear. This CDR3 region has 13 residues. The V end was cut by 3 bases, the J end by 3 bases, with 7 bases between. Germline CDR1 LNHNV, CDR2 YYDKDF (reference sequence). CDR3 coding DNA: TGTGCCACCAGCAGGAGTAAAACAGATACGCAGTATTTT. Translated: CATSRSKTDTQYF.

The chain uses TRBV7-2 and TRBJ2-7; TRBD2 matches 8 bases. J was trimmed by 0 bases and V by 3 bases; bases with no gene match: 4. CDR1 is SGHTA and CDR2 is FQGNSA in the germline V gene. The CDR3 runs to 15 residues. Here the CDR3 DNA reads TGTGCCAGCAGCTTGGCCGGGACTAGCTCCTACGAGCAGTACTTC. This encodes CASSLAGTSSYEQYF.

The CDR3 spells CASSQLVSGTDTQYF. The DNA for the CDR3 is TGTGCCAGCAGTCAACTAGTCTCCGGCACAGATACGCAGTATTTT. This sequence joins TRBV2 and TRBJ2-3; tentative D call: TRBD2 (5 bases). The CDR3 covers 15 residues. Germline-derived CDR1 and CDR2 are SNHLY and FYNNEI. V dropped 5 bases and J dropped 1 base, with 13 bases sitting between them.

The chain recombines TRBV4-1 with TRBJ2-7; a possible D gene is TRBD2 (6 bases). Trimming pared 1 base from V and 6 bases from J, leaving 19 bases between. This CDR3 contains 16 residues. CDR1 and CDR2 from the germline V gene are MGHRA and YSYEKL. In DNA, the CDR3 is TGCGCCAGCAGCCAAGTGTCGGGGGTTAAGTGGCGCGAGCAGTACTTC. This sequence encodes CASSQVSGVKWREQYF.

This clone appeared a few times. The CDR3 nucleotides read TGTGCCAGCAGCCCCGTCACAGGGACCTATGGCTACACCTTC. Amino acid sequence: CASSPVTGTYGYTF. The rearrangement joins TRBV14 to TRBJ1-2, with D perhaps matching TRBD1 (6 bases). V lost 4 bases and J lost 4, with 13 bases in between. The V gene's germline CDR1 is SGHDN and CDR2 FVKESK. CDR3 size: 14 residues.

This chain uses TRBV7-2 with TRBJ2-1; TRBD2 matches 13 bases. This CDR3 region has 17 residues. CDR1 SGHTA and CDR2 FQGNSA come from the germline V gene. With V trimmed by 4 bases and J by 6 bases, 9 bases remained unmatched. This chain's CDR3 is CASSSRTSGRSANEQFF. The CDR3 bases are TGTGCCAGCAGCTCCCGGACTAGCGGGAGATCGGCCAATGAGCAGTTCTTC.

This chain joins TRBV9 and TRBJ2-3; 8 bases align to TRBD2. The length of the CDR3 is 15 residues. V lost 0 bases to trimming and J lost 7 bases; unmatched junction nucleotides: 7. Germline CDR1 and CDR2: SGDLS and YYNGEE. The CDR3 loop is CASSVDPGGPYTQYF. CDR3 nucleotide sequence: TGTGCCAGCAGCGTAGATCCGGGAGGGCCGTATACGCAGTATTTT.